The clone carrying this T cell receptor beta chain was counted at least ten times. Its antigen is not identified. CDR3 length: 17 amino acids. Germline V gene lookup returns CDR1 SGHDT and CDR2 YYEEEE. With 5 bases clipped from V and 2 bases from J, the junction kept 12 bases outside the gene matches. This sample was included in a study of T-cell reconstitution after alpha-beta-depleted transplantation in children. Unique molecular identifiers featured in how the TCRbeta library was prepared. TCRdb fed the PCR reads into MiXCR, producing one record per CDR3 protein. The sample lists around 190,000 distinct CDR3 sequences, approximately 7% occurring once. Study observations and caveats: Hyperexpanded clones declined; after one year, newly produced T cells mostly supplied diversity. Several hundred expanded graft clones reportedly gave rise to the alpha-beta T cells present about two months after transplant.

The source material was PBMCs, sampled before TCRalphabeta/CD19-depleted stem cell transplant. The chain has TRBV5-6 and TRBJ2-3; the match to TRBD2 covers 9 bases. This receptor was identified in a boy under 10 years old with acute lymphoblastic leukemia, due to receive a stem cell transplant. The CDR3 is CASSSGTSLTYTDTQYF. The CDR3 DNA reads as TGTGCCAGCAGTTCCGGGACTAGCCTCACATACACAGATACGCAGTATTTT.